This T cell receptor beta chain was recorded in a study of response to subunit inactivated influenza vaccine. J was trimmed by 7 bases and V by 4 bases; bases with no gene match: 8. The CDR3 spans 15 residues. Per the germline V gene, CDR1 is SGHDT and CDR2 is YYEEEE. TCRdb re-analysed the RT-PCR reads in MiXCR, keeping a single row per CDR3 protein. This sample has fewer than 800,000 distinct CDR3 sequences, with around 14% found just once. This specimen was PBMCs from blood, taken less than 13 days after vaccination. This chain uses TRBV5-6 with TRBJ2-1, with TRBD1 matching over 10 bases. The sequence was obtained from a man aged 45 to 65 who received an inactivated influenza vaccine. CDR3 amino acids: CASSRLGQGKNEQFF. CDR3 coding DNA: TGTGCCAGCAGCCGCTTGGGACAGGGGAAAAATGAGCAGTTCTTC.